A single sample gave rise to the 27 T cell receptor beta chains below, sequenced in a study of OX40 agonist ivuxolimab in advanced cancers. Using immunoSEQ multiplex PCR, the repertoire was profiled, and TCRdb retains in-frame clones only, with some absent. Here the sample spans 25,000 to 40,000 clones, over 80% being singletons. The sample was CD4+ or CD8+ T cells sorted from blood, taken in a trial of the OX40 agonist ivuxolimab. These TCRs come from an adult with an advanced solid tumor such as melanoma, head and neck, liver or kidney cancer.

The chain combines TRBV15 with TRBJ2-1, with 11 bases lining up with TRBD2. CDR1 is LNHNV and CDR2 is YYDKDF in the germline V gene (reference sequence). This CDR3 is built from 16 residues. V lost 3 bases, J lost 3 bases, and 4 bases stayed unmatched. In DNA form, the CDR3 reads TGTGCCACCAGCAGCCCCGGGACTAGCGGCTACAATGAGCAGTTCTTC. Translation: CATSSPGTSGYNEQFF.

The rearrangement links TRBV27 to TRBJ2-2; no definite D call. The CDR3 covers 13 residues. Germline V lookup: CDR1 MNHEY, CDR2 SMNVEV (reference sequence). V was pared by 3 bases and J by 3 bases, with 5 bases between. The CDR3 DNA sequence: TGTGCCAGCAGTTTCCGGGACACCGGGGAGCTGTTTTTT. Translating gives CASSFRDTGELFF.

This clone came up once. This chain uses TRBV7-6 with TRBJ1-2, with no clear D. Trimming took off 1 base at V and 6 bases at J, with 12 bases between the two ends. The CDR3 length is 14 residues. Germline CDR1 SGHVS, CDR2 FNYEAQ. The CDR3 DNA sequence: TGTGCCAGCAGCTTAGGAGGTGGATTCGATGGCTACACCTTC. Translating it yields CASSLGGGFDGYTF.

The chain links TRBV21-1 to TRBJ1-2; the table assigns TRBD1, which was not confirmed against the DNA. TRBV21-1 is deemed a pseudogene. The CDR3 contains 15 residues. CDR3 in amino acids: CASSLKGQGRYGYTF. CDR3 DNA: TGTGCCAGCAGTCTTAAAGGACAGGGACGCTATGGCTACACCTTC.

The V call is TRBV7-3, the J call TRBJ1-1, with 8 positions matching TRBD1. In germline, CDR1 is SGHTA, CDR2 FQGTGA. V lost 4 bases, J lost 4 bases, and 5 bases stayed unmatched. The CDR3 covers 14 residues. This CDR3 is CASSSGGGGTEAFF. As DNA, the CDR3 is TGTGCCAGCAGCTCAGGGGGCGGAGGCACTGAAGCTTTCTTT.

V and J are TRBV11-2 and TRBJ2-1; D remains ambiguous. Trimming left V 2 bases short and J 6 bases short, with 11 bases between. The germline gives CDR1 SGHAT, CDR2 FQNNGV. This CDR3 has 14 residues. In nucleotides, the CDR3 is TGTGCCAGCAGCTTAAGAGCCCAGCCCAATGAGCAGTTCTTC. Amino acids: CASSLRAQPNEQFF.

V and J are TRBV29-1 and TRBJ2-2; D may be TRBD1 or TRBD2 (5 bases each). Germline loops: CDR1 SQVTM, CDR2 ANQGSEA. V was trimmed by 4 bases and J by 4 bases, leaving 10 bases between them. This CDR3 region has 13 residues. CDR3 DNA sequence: TGCAGCGTTGTCGAGGGGAGCACCGGGGAGCTGTTTTTT. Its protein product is CSVVEGSTGELFF.

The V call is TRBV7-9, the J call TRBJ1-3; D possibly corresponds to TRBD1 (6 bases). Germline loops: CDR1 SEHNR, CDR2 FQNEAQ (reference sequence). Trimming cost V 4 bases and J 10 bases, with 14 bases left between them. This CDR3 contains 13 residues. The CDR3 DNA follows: TGTGCCAGCAGCTCCCTAACGGACAGTACCATATATTTT. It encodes CASSSLTDSTIYF.

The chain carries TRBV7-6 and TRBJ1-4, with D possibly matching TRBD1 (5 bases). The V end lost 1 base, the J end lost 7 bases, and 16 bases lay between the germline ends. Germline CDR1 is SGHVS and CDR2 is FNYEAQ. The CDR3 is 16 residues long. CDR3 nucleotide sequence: TGTGCCAGCAGCTTAGTACGGGACGGTGGACTTGAAAAACTGTTTTTT. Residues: CASSLVRDGGLEKLFF.

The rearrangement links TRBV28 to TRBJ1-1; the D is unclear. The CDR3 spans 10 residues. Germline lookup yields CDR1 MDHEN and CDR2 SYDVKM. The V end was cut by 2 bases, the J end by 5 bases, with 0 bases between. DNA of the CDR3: TGTGCCAGCAGTTTAACTGAAGCTTTCTTT. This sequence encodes CASSLTEAFF.

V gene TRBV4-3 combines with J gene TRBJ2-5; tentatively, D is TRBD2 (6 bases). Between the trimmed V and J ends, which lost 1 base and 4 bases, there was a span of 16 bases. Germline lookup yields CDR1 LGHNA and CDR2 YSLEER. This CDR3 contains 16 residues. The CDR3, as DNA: TGCGCCAGCAGCCAAGGCGGGGCAGGGTGGGCAGAGACCCAGTACTTC. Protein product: CASSQGGAGWAETQYF.

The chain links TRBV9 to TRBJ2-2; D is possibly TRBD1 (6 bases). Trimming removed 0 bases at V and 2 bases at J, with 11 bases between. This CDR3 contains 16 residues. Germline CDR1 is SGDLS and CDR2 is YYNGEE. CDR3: CASSVVPGTNTGELFF. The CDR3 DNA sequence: TGTGCCAGCAGCGTAGTGCCAGGGACAAACACCGGGGAGCTGTTTTTT.

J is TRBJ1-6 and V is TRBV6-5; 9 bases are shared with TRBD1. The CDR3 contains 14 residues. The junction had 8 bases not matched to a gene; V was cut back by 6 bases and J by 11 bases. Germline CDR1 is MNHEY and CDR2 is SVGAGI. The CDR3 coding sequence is TGTGCCAGCAGGACAGGGGGATATCTCACACCCCTCCACTTT. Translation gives CASRTGGYLTPLHF.

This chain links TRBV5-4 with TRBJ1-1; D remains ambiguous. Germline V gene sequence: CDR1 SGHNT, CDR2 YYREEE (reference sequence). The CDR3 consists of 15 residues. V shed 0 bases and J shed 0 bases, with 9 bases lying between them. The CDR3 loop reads CASSLARGMNTEAFF. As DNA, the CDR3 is TGTGCCAGCAGCTTGGCCCGGGGAATGAACACTGAAGCTTTCTTT.

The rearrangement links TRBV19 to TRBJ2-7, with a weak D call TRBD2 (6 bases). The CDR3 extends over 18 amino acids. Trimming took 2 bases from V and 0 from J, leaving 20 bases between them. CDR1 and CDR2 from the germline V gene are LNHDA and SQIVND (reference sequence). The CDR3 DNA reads TGTGCCAGTAGTATATTCTTCTCGGAAGCGGGCCTCTCCTACGAGCAGTACTTC. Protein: CASSIFFSEAGLSYEQYF.

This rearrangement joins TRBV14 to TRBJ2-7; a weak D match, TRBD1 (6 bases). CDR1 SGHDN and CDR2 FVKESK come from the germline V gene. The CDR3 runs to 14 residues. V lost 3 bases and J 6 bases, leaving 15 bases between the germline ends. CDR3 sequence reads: CASSQGHPPLEQYF. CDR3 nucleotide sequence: TGTGCCAGCAGCCAGGGACATCCCCCCCTCGAGCAGTACTTC. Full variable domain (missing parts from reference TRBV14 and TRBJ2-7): EAGVTQFPSHSVIEKGQTVTLRCDPISGHDNLYWYRRVMGKEIKFLLHFVKESKQDESGMPNNRFLAERTGGTYSTLKVQPAELEDSGVYFCASSQGHPPLEQYFGPGTRLTVT.

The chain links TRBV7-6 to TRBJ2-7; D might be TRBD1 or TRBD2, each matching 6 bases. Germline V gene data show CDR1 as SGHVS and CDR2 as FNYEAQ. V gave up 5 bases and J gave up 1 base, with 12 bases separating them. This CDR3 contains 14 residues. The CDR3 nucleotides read TGTGCCAGCAGCCAAGGGGGACTTTCCTACGAGCAGTACTTC. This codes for CASSQGGLSYEQYF.

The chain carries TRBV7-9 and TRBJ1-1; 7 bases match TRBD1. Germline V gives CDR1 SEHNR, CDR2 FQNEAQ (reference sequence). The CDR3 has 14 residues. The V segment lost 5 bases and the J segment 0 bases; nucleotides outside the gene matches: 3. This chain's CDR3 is CASSRGQVNTEAFF. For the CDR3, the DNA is TGTGCCAGCAGCCGCGGACAGGTGAACACTGAAGCTTTCTTT. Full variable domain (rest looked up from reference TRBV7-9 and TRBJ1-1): DTGVSQNPRHKITKRGQNVTFRCDPISEHNRLYWYRQTLGQGPEFLTYFQNEAQLEKSRLLSDRFSAERPKGSFSTLEIQRTEQGDSAMYLCASSRGQVNTEAFFGQGTRLTVV.

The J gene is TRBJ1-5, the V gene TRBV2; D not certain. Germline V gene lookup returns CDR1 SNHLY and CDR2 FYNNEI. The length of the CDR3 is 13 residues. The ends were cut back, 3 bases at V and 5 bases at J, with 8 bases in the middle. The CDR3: CASSDIPHQPQHF. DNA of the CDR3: TGTGCCAGCAGTGATATTCCGCATCAGCCCCAGCATTTT.

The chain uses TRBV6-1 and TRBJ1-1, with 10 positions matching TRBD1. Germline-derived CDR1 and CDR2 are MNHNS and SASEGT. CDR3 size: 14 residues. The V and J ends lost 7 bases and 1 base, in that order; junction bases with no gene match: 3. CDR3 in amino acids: CASKWTGGNTEAFF. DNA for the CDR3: TGTGCCAGCAAATGGACAGGGGGGAACACTGAAGCTTTCTTT.

The CDR3: CASSLPRSGFMDSNQPQHF. The CDR3, as DNA: TGCGCCAGCAGCCTCCCCAGGTCCGGGTTCATGGATAGCAATCAGCCCCAGCATTTT. The chain employs TRBV4-3 and TRBJ1-5, with D hard to call. CDR1 LGHNA and CDR2 YSLEER come from the germline V gene. This CDR3 region has 19 residues. V was cut by 4 bases and J by 0 bases, with 22 bases left in between.

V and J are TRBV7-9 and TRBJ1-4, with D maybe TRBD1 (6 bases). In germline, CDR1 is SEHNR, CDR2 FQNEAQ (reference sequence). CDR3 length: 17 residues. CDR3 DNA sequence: TGTGGCCAGCAGCTGGGCCCGGACAGAACAACTAATGAAAAACTGTTTTTT. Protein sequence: CGQQLGPDRTTNEKLFF.

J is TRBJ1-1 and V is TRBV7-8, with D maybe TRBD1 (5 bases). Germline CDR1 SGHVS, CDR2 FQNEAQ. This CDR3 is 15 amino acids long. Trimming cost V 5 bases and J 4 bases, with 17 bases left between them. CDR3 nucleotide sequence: TGTGCCAGCAGCGTCAGGGTACTAACAGGCACTGAAGCTTTCTTT. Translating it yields CASSVRVLTGTEAFF. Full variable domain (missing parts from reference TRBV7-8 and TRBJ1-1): GAGVSQSPRYKVAKRGQDVALRCDPISGHVSLFWYQQALGQGPEFLTYFQNEAQLDKSGLPSDRFFAERPEGSVSTLKIQRTQQEDSAVYLCASSVRVLTGTEAFFGQGTRLTVV.

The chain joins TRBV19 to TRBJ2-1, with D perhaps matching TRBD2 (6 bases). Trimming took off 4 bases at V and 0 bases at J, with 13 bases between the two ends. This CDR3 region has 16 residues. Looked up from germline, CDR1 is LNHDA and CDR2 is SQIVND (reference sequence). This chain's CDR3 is CASSTGGYSSYNEQFF. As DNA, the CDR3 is TGTGCCAGTAGTACCGGGGGTTACAGCTCCTACAATGAGCAGTTCTTC.

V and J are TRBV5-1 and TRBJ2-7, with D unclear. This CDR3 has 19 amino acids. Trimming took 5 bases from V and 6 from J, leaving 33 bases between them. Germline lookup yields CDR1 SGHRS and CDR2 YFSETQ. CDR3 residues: CASRPRLWDSQPIVAEQYF. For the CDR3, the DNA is TGCGCCAGCAGACCCCGTCTTTGGGATTCCCAGCCGATCGTGGCCGAGCAGTACTTC.

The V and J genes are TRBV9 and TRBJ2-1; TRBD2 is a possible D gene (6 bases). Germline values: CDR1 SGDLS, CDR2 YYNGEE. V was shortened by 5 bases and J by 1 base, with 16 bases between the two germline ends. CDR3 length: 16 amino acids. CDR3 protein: CASSRGWGGSYNEQFF. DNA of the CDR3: TGTGCCAGCAGTAGAGGGTGGGGAGGATCCTACAATGAGCAGTTCTTC.

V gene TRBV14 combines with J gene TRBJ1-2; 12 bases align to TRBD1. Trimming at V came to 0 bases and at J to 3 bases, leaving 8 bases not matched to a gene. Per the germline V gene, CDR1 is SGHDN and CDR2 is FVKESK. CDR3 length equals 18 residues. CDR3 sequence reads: CASSQDRDRGRGDYGYTF. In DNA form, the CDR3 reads TGTGCCAGCAGCCAAGACCGGGACAGGGGGCGAGGAGACTATGGCTACACCTTC. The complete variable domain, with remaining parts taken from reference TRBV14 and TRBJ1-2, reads EAGVTQFPSHSVIEKGQTVTLRCDPISGHDNLYWYRRVMGKEIKFLLHFVKESKQDESGMPNNRFLAERTGGTYSTLKVQPAELEDSGVYFCASSQDRDRGRGDYGYTFGSGTRLTVV.